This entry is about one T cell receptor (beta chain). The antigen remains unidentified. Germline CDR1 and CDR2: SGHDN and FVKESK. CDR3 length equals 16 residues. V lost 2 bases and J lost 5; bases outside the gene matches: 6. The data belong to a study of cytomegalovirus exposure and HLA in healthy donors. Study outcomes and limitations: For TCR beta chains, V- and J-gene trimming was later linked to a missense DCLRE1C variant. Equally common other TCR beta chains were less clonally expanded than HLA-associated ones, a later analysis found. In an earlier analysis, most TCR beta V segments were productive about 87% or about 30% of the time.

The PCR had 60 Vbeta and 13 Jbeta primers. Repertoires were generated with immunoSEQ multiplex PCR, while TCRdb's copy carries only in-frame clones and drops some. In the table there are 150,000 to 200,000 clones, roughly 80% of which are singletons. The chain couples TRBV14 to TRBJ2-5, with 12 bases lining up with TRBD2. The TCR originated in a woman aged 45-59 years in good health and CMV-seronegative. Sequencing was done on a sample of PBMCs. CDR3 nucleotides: TGTGCCAGCAGCCAACTGACTAGCGGGAGAGCGGAGACCCAGTACTTC. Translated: CASSQLTSGRAETQYF.